The following is a T cell receptor (beta chain) sequence with its context. This sample is part of a study of monozygotic twins with inflammatory bowel disease. TCRdb reworked the 5' RACE reads into one entry per CDR3 protein, no DNA. In all, the sample yields approximately 400,000 distinct CDR3 sequences. The CDR3 is 15 amino acids. Germline CDR1 reads DFQATT; CDR2 reads SNEGSKA (reference sequence). The receptor comes from a human donor with ulcerative colitis or Crohn's disease, or a healthy co-twin of an affected twin (not recorded which). The material sequenced was blood. The chain employs TRBV20-1 and TRBJ2-5; the D call from TCRdb, TRBD1, cannot be confirmed without DNA. CDR3 loop: CSASWDPIQGETQYF.